This T cell receptor beta chain is drawn from a study of blood T cell repertoires in COVID-19. About the research overall: The United States, Italy and Spain supplied acute and convalescent COVID-19 samples. Sources were T cells, B-cell-depleted T cells, or PBMCs; the material itself was cDNA or gDNA.

In the original processing: The authors estimated nucleated cell counts from reference gene primer amplification. The repertoire was sequenced with immunoSEQ multiplex PCR; TCRdb's copy has only in-frame clones and lacks some. That table furnishes V, J and clone size, whereas the DNA furnished D and trimming. The sample lists approximately 100,000 clones, 85% occurring once. About this clone: One junction end disagrees with the germline gene, perhaps due to a read error.

The CDR3 is 13 amino acids. Germline CDR1 reads SQVTM; CDR2 reads ANQGSEA. The specimen was peripheral blood. This sequence was found in a woman in her 70s with active or convalescent COVID-19. The V call is TRBV29-1, the J call TRBJ2-5, with 10 bases fitting TRBD2. The CDR3 sequence is CSVEGLAEETQYF. Here the CDR3 DNA reads TGCAGCGTCGAAGGACTAGCGGAAGAGACCCAGTACTTC.